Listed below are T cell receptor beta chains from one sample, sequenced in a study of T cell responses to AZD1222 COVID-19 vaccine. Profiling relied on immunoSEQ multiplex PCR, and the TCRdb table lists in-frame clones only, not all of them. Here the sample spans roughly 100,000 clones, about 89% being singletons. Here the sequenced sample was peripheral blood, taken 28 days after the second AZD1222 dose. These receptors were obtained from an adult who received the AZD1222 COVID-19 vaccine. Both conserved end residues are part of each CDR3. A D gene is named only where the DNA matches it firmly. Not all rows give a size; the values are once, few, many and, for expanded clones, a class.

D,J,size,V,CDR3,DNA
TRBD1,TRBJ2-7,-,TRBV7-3,CASSFYGDRSYEQYF,TGTGCCAGCAGCTTCTACGGGGACAGGTCCTACGAGCAGTACTTC
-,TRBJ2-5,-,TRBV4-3,CASSQDSQHQETQYF,TGCGCCAGCAGCCAAGACTCCCAGCACCAAGAGACCCAGTACTTC
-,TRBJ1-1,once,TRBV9,CASSVQGNTEAFF,TGTGCCAGCAGCGTCCAGGGGAACACTGAAGCTTTCTTT
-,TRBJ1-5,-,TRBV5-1,CASSLGGVNQPQHF,TGCGCCAGCAGCTTGGGGGGTGTTAATCAGCCCCAGCATTTT
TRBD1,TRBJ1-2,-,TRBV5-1,CASSLSLSTGGYGYTF,TGCGCCAGCAGCCTGTCCCTATCGACAGGGGGCTATGGCTACACCTTC
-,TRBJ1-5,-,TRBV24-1,CATSDSSNQPQHF,TGTGCCACCAGTGACAGTAGCAATCAGCCCCAGCATTTT
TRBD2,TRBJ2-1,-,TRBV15,CATSRTTIAGGRGGEQFF,TGTGCCACCAGCAGAACCACTATAGCGGGAGGGAGAGGAGGTGAGCAGTTCTTC
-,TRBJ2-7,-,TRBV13,CASRVRALSLEQYF,TGTGCCAGCAGAGTTAGGGCCCTGTCTCTCGAGCAGTACTTC
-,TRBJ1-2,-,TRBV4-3,CASSQDLGTANYGYTF,TGCGCCAGCAGCCAAGATCTAGGGACCGCTAACTATGGCTACACCTTC
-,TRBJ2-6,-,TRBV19,CASSIQVSGANVLTF,TGTGCCAGTAGTATACAGGTATCTGGGGCCAACGTCCTGACTTTC
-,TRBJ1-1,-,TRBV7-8,CASSTEGQTEAFF,TGTGCCAGCAGCACCGAAGGACAGACTGAAGCTTTCTTT
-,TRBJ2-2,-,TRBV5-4,CASSLGGRNTGELFF,TGTGCCAGCAGCCTCGGGGGGCGCAACACCGGGGAGCTGTTTTTT
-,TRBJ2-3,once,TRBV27,CASSLGYTQYF,TGTGCCAGCAGTTTAGGGTATACGCAGTATTTT
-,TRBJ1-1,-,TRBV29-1,CSALTVNTEAFF,TGCAGCGCCCTGACTGTGAACACTGAAGCTTTCTTT
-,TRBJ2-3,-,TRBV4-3,CASSQDLPGVSTDTQYF,TGCGCCAGCAGCCAAGATTTGCCGGGAGTGTCCACAGATACGCAGTATTTT
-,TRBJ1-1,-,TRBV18,CASSPPRAGRGNTEAFF,TGTGCCAGCTCACCACCGAGGGCCGGGCGGGGGAACACTGAAGCTTTCTTT
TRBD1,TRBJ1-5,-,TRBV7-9,CASSSQGGQPQHF,TGTGCCAGCAGCTCACAGGGGGGTCAGCCCCAGCATTTT
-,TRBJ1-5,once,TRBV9,CASTKGTGSNQPQHF,TGTGCCAGCACCAAGGGGACTGGGAGCAATCAGCCCCAGCATTTT
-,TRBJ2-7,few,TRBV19,CASMGQEQYF,TGTGCCAGTATGGGGCAAGAGCAGTACTTC
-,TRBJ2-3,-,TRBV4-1,CASSQDYLSTDTQYF,TGCGCCAGCAGCCAAGACTACCTTAGCACAGATACGCAGTATTTT
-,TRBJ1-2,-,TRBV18,CASSPTRNDYGYTF,TGTGCCAGCTCACCGACAAGGAACGACTATGGCTACACCTTC
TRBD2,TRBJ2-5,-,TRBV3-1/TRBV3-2,CASSQGRGVTQYF,TGTGCCAGCAGCCAGGGGCGGGGGGTGACCCAGTACTTC
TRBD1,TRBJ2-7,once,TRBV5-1,CASSLGGQGYEQYF,TGCGCCAGCAGCTTGGGGGGACAGGGCTACGAGCAGTACTTC
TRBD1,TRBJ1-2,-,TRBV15,CATSRPDRGTYGYTF,TGTGCCACCAGCCGACCGGACAGGGGCACCTATGGCTACACCTTC
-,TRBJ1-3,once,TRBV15,CATSRDRRPSSGNTIYF,TGTGCCACCAGCAGAGATCGTCGGCCGAGCTCTGGAAACACCATATATTTT
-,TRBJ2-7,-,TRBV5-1,CASSLAVGYSYEQYF,TGCGCCAGCAGCTTGGCCGTTGGATACTCCTACGAGCAGTACTTC